These 2 T cell receptor beta chains originate from one sample sequenced in a study of cytomegalovirus exposure and HLA in healthy donors. PCR was performed using 60 Vbeta and 13 Jbeta primers. TCRdb's table, derived via immunoSEQ multiplex PCR, lists solely in-frame clones and lacks some. The sample records 150,000 or so clones, about 85% being singletons. The sample consisted of PBMCs. These TCRs come from a man aged 18 to 29 in good health and CMV-seropositive.

Regarding this clone: Relative to the germline gene, one junction end is altered; a read error may explain this. The chain couples TRBV27 to TRBJ2-4, with D tentatively TRBD1 (6 bases). CDR3 length: 15 amino acids. Germline CDR1 is MNHEY and CDR2 is SMNVEV (reference sequence). The CDR3 DNA is TGTGCCAGCAGTTCGCCGAGGGGGACCAAAAACAGTCAGTACTTC. Translating gives CASSSPRGTKNSQYF.

The rearrangement links TRBV6-5 to TRBJ2-7; possible D gene TRBD2, 6 bases. Trimming removed 2 bases at V and 7 bases at J, with 9 bases between. The CDR3 covers 12 residues. Germline V lookup: CDR1 MNHEY, CDR2 SVGAGI. CDR3 nucleotide sequence: TGTGCCAGCAGTTACCCTGCGGGGGAGCAGTACTTC. The encoded protein is CASSYPAGEQYF.